This T cell receptor beta chain was sequenced for a study of cytomegalovirus exposure and HLA in healthy donors. Both 60 Vbeta primers and 13 Jbeta primers went into the PCR. Measured with immunoSEQ multiplex PCR; TCRdb has only the in-frame clones, and not every one. The sample has under 150,000 clones, about 80% seen once; the top ten hold 2% to 2.5%. Germline assignment: CDR1 MDHEN and CDR2 SYDVKM. The V and J ends lost 5 bases and 3 bases respectively, with 8 bases between them. The CDR3 extends over 12 amino acids. Sequencing input: PBMCs. V usage is TRBV28 and J usage is TRBJ2-7; D perhaps matches TRBD2 (5 bases). The TCR originated in a man between 25 and 39 years old in good health and CMV-seronegative. CDR3 nucleotide sequence: TGTGCCAGCAGTCCCCGGGGCTACGAGCAGTACTTC. Protein sequence: CASSPRGYEQYF.